The 27 T cell receptor beta chains in this list originate from one sample, sequenced in a study of cytomegalovirus exposure and HLA in healthy donors. TCRdb's copy holds only in-frame clones and misses some; the assay was immunoSEQ multiplex PCR. The sample includes almost 200,000 clones, roughly 77% of them seen just once. Sequencing was carried out using PBMCs. These TCRs come from a woman younger than 45 in good health and CMV-seronegative.

This chain connects TRBV5-1 to TRBJ2-5; 12 nucleotides agree with TRBD2. J lost 5 bases, V lost 1 base, and 6 bases had no gene match. Germline V gene lookup returns CDR1 SGHRS and CDR2 YFSETQ. This CDR3 is built from 16 residues. Here the CDR3 DNA reads TGCGCCAGCAGCTTGAGACTAGCGGGAGACGGGGAGACCCAGTACTTC. Protein product: CASSLRLAGDGETQYF. Using reference TRBV5-1 and TRBJ2-5 for the parts outside the CDR3, the full variable domain is KAGVTQTPRYLIKTRGQQVTLSCSPISGHRSVSWYQQTPGQGLQFLFEYFSETQRNKGNFPGRFSGRQFSNSRSEMNVSTLELGDSALYLCASSLRLAGDGETQYFGPGTRLLVL.

J is TRBJ2-1 and V is TRBV5-1, with 11 bases matching TRBD2. Germline loops: CDR1 SGHRS, CDR2 YFSETQ. This CDR3 spans 15 amino acids. V was pared by 7 bases and J by 4 bases, with 7 bases of the junction left unmatched. Here the CDR3 DNA reads TGCGCCAGCGCCCTAGCGGGAGGTTATTACAATGAGCAGTTCTTC. As protein: CASALAGGYYNEQFF.

The V gene is TRBV28, the J gene TRBJ1-4; D gene unclear. The length of the CDR3 is 14 residues. Germline CDR1 reads MDHEN; CDR2 reads SYDVKM. Trimming pared 6 bases from V and 0 bases from J, leaving 8 bases between. The CDR3 nucleotides read TGTGCCAGCAGACTTGGTGCAACTAATGAAAAACTGTTTTTT. Its translation: CASRLGATNEKLFF.

J is TRBJ2-3 and V is TRBV12-5; 9 nucleotides line up with TRBD2. CDR1 LGHNT and CDR2 FRNRAP come from the germline V gene. CDR3 size: 16 residues. The V segment lost 5 bases and the J segment 0 bases; nucleotides outside the gene matches: 6. CDR3 amino acids: CASGLRTSASTDTQYF. CDR3 bases: TGTGCTAGTGGTCTCAGGACTAGCGCGAGCACAGATACGCAGTATTTT.

V is TRBV15 and J is TRBJ2-7, with TRBD2 matching over 11 bases. Germline CDR1 reads LNHNV; CDR2 reads YYDKDF (reference sequence). With V trimmed by 4 bases and J by 4 bases, 6 bases remained unmatched. CDR3 length equals 15 residues. CDR3 nucleotides: TGTGCCACCAGCATCGTAGCGGGAGGGCCGTACGAGCAGTACTTC. This translates into CATSIVAGGPYEQYF.

The rearrangement uses TRBV30 and TRBJ1-1; 7 positions agree with TRBD1. Losses at the gene ends were 2 bases for V and 7 bases for J; bases not matched to a gene: 13. Germline V gives CDR1 GTSNPN, CDR2 SVGIG (reference sequence). The CDR3 totals 15 residues. Here the CDR3 DNA reads TGTGCCTGGAGTACCCGACAGGGTGATGTTGGTGAAGCTTTCTTT. This codes for CAWSTRQGDVGEAFF.

V gene TRBV6-5 combines with J gene TRBJ2-2; TRBD1 matches 8 bases. V lost 3 bases, J lost 10 bases, and 10 bases stayed unmatched. Germline lookup yields CDR1 MNHEY and CDR2 SVGAGI. This CDR3 is built from 15 residues. DNA of the CDR3: TGTGCCAGCAGTTATTCCGCAGGGGGCCTCAAGGAGCTGTTTTTT. Its translation is CASSYSAGGLKELFF.

V usage is TRBV9 and J usage is TRBJ1-4, with 7 bases aligning to TRBD1. The CDR3 length is 14 residues. CDR1 and CDR2 (germline): SGDLS, YYNGEE. V gave up 4 bases and J gave up 8 bases; unmatched junction bases: 8. CDR3 bases: TGTGCCAGCAGCTCCGGGACAGAAAACGAAAAACTGTTTTTT. Encoded protein: CASSSGTENEKLFF.

This chain links TRBV2 with TRBJ1-4; perhaps TRBD1 as D (5 bases). Trimming removed 8 bases from V and 8 bases from J, with 12 bases in between. The CDR3 runs 12 residues. CDR1 is SNHLY and CDR2 is FYNNEI in the germline V gene. The CDR3 sequence: CASRVDSEKLFF. The CDR3 coding sequence is TGTGCCAGCCGTGTAGACAGCGAAAAACTGTTTTTT.

This rearrangement joins TRBV5-1 to TRBJ2-5; 7 nucleotides match TRBD1. Germline lookup yields CDR1 SGHRS and CDR2 YFSETQ. The V gene end was trimmed by 2 bases and the J gene end by 4 bases; junction bases not matched to a gene: 8. This CDR3 region has 15 residues. CDR3 bases: TGCGCCAGCAGCTTCTACGTAGGGGGCGCAGAGACCCAGTACTTC. As protein: CASSFYVGGAETQYF.

V is TRBV30 and J is TRBJ2-7, with 8 bases that match TRBD1. Unmatched junction bases numbered 11, after V lost 0 bases and J lost 7 bases. This CDR3 comprises 15 residues. Germline CDR1 GTSNPN, CDR2 SVGIG (reference sequence). The CDR3 nucleotides are TGTGCCTGGAGTGTGGTTCGGCAGGGGGCTAGGGAGCAGTACTTC. The encoded protein is CAWSVVRQGAREQYF.

The CDR3 DNA is TGTGCCAGCAGCCAAGGGACAGGGGACACCGGGGAGCTGTTTTTT. Residues: CASSQGTGDTGELFF. The chain joins TRBV7-9 to TRBJ2-2; TRBD1 agrees at 10 bases. Trimming at V came to 5 bases and at J to 3 bases, leaving 3 bases not matched to a gene. The germline V gene encodes CDR1 SEHNR and CDR2 FQNEAQ (reference sequence). This CDR3 has 15 residues.

The chain recombines TRBV6-1 with TRBJ2-3; tentative D call: TRBD2 (5 bases). This CDR3 is built from 15 residues. Per the germline V gene, CDR1 is MNHNS and CDR2 is SASEGT. Trimming left V 5 bases short and J 3 bases short, with 15 bases between. CDR3 sequence: CASSLRGSQTDTQYF. In DNA, the CDR3 is TGTGCCAGCAGTTTACGAGGGTCGCAGACAGATACGCAGTATTTT.

The J gene is TRBJ1-1, the V gene TRBV7-9; TRBD1 matches at 10 bases. The CDR3 consists of 14 residues. With V trimmed by 3 bases and J by 4 bases, 2 bases remained unmatched. CDR1 SEHNR and CDR2 FQNEAQ come from the germline V gene (reference sequence). The CDR3 spells CASSFGTGATEAFF. DNA of the CDR3: TGTGCCAGCAGCTTCGGGACAGGGGCCACTGAAGCTTTCTTT.

The chain uses TRBV9 and TRBJ2-2, with 9 bases lining up with TRBD2. With V trimmed by 4 bases and J by 3 bases, 7 bases remained unmatched. The CDR3 runs to 16 residues. Germline CDR1 reads SGDLS; CDR2 reads YYNGEE. CDR3 sequence: CASSPLAGQYTGELFF. The CDR3 nucleotides are TGTGCCAGCAGCCCACTAGCGGGTCAGTACACCGGGGAGCTGTTTTTT. Complete variable domain (other parts from reference TRBV9 and TRBJ2-2): DSGVTQTPKHLITATGQRVTLRCSPRSGDLSVYWYQQSLDQGLQFLIQYYNGEERAKGNILERFSAQQFPDLHSELNLSSLELGDSALYFCASSPLAGQYTGELFFGEGSRLTVL.

The rearrangement links TRBV21-1 to TRBJ2-5; the D call of TRBD2 is as the table states it, not checked on the DNA. TRBV21-1 is recorded as a pseudogene. The CDR3 extends over 15 amino acids. The CDR3 region is CASSKGSGRSETQYF. The CDR3 nucleotides are TGTGCCAGCAGCAAGGGTAGCGGGAGATCGGAGACCCAGTACTTC.

The chain has TRBV5-6 and TRBJ2-3, with TRBD1 matching over 10 bases. Per germline, CDR1 SGHDT and CDR2 YYEEEE. V trimming: 3 bases; J trimming: 5 bases; junction bases outside the gene matches: 6. CDR3 size: 15 residues. The chain's CDR3 is CASSSGGTGVDTQYF. The CDR3 nucleotides are TGTGCCAGCAGCTCCGGCGGGACAGGGGTAGATACGCAGTATTTT.

The genes are TRBV27 and TRBJ1-1; possibly TRBD1 for D (6 bases). The CDR3 consists of 14 residues. V gave up 0 bases and J gave up 10 bases, with 15 bases separating them. From germline, CDR1 is MNHEY and CDR2 SMNVEV (reference sequence). CDR3 nucleotides: TGTGCCAGCAGTTTATCGCGGCAGGGGTTCGTAGCTTTCTTT. This sequence encodes CASSLSRQGFVAFF.

The gene calls are TRBV13 and TRBJ2-7; TRBD1 matches 7 bases. CDR1 and CDR2 from the germline V gene are PRHDT and FYEKMQ (reference sequence). V lost 5 bases, J lost 0 bases, and 7 bases stayed unmatched. The length of the CDR3 is 15 residues. The CDR3 protein is CASSAEGQSSYEQYF. Written as DNA, the CDR3 is TGTGCCAGCAGCGCAGAGGGACAGAGCTCCTACGAGCAGTACTTC.

V is TRBV27 and J is TRBJ2-2; a weak D match, TRBD2 (6 bases). Trimming left V 3 bases short and J 4 bases short, with 9 bases between. Germline V lookup: CDR1 MNHEY, CDR2 SMNVEV (reference sequence). The length of the CDR3 is 14 residues. CDR3 protein: CASSFLGGTGELFF. The CDR3 bases are TGTGCCAGCAGTTTCTTGGGAGGCACCGGGGAGCTGTTTTTT.

The chain employs TRBV6-1 and TRBJ2-1; D remains ambiguous. V lost 2 bases and J 3 bases, leaving 2 bases between the germline ends. This CDR3 has 12 residues. Germline CDR1 is MNHNS and CDR2 is SASEGT. The CDR3 spells CASSELYNEQFF. The CDR3 DNA sequence: TGTGCCAGCAGTGAACTCTACAATGAGCAGTTCTTC.

The J gene is TRBJ2-5, the V gene TRBV6-1, with D perhaps TRBD1 (6 bases). V was shortened by 1 base and J by 2 bases, with 8 bases between the two germline ends. This CDR3 spans 14 amino acids. Germline V gene sequence: CDR1 MNHNS, CDR2 SASEGT. The CDR3 bases are TGTGCCAGCAGTGAAGGGACAGCTCAAGAGACCCAGTACTTC. Encoded protein: CASSEGTAQETQYF.

The rearrangement joins TRBV2 to TRBJ2-3; TRBD2 aligns across 10 bases. The CDR3 length is 14 residues. V was pared by 11 bases and J by 3 bases, with 8 bases of the junction left unmatched. CDR1 is SNHLY and CDR2 is FYNNEI in the germline V gene. CDR3 sequence (DNA): TGTGCCGGAGCTAGCGGGAGAAAGACAGATACGCAGTATTTT. Its protein product is CAGASGRKTDTQYF.

The gene calls are TRBV1 and TRBJ2-7; TRBD1 is the table's D call and was not checked against the DNA. TRBV1 is termed a pseudogene. The CDR3 runs to 17 residues. The CDR3 loop is CTSSGGAQGGEAYEQYF. CDR3 DNA: TGCACCAGCAGCGGAGGGGCACAAGGGGGCGAGGCCTACGAGCAGTACTTC.

The gene calls are TRBV30 and TRBJ1-5; 9 bases fit TRBD1. Germline V gene lookup returns CDR1 GTSNPN and CDR2 SVGIG (reference sequence). V lost 2 bases to trimming and J lost 2 bases; unmatched junction nucleotides: 4. This CDR3 has 15 residues. The DNA of the CDR3 is TGTGCCTGGAGTTTACAGGGGGCCGGCAATCAGCCCCAGCATTTT. Its protein product is CAWSLQGAGNQPQHF.

DNA of the CDR3: TGTGCCAGCTCACCAACCTCAGGGGGTTTCTCTGGAAACACCATATATTTT. Translated, it gives CASSPTSGGFSGNTIYF. The chain links TRBV18 to TRBJ1-3, with 7 bases aligning to TRBD1. The V gene's germline CDR1 is KGHSH and CDR2 LQKENI. The CDR3 is 17 residues long. V shed 2 bases, J shed 0 bases, and the junction held 7 bases outside the gene matches. Full variable domain (remainder filled in from reference TRBV18 and TRBJ1-3): NAGVMQNPRHLVRRRGQEARLRCSPMKGHSHVYWYRQLPEEGLKFMVYLQKENIIDESGMPKERFSAEFPKEGPSILRIQQVVRGDSAAYFCASSPTSGGFSGNTIYFGEGSWLTVV.

As for this clone: This CDR3 is also generated by other DNA sequences in the sample. The V call is TRBV19, the J call TRBJ2-7, with 8 nucleotides matching TRBD1. Losses at the gene ends were 1 base for V and 4 bases for J; bases not matched to a gene: 0. The CDR3 is 13 residues long. The germline gives CDR1 LNHDA, CDR2 SQIVND (reference sequence). The CDR3 bases are TGTGCCAGTAGTATAGGGACAGGGTACGAGCAGTACTTC. Encoded protein: CASSIGTGYEQYF.